The rows below give T cell receptor beta chains drawn from one sample of a study of technical replicates of blood from a handful of donors. Some clones are missing from TCRdb's copy, which holds only in-frame ones; the method was immunoSEQ multiplex PCR. This sample has roughly 80,000 clones; roughly 94% occur once, and the top ten carry about 0.37%. The specimen sequenced was T cells isolated from PBMCs. The receptor set was obtained from a human donor in good health. The CDR3 runs from the conserved cysteine through the conserved F or W. Each record gives: V gene, J gene, D gene, clone size, CDR3 protein, CDR3 DNA. The D gene is left open where the match is weak. Clone size is given for some rows only: seen once, a few or many times, or a class if the clone is expanded.

TRBV29-1	TRBJ1-1	TRBD1	few	CSVRTGEDTEAFF	TGCAGCGTCAGGACAGGGGAAGACACTGAAGCTTTCTTT
TRBV5-6	TRBJ1-5	-	-	CASTNWGLSNQPQHF	TGTGCCAGCACCAATTGGGGGCTGAGCAATCAGCCCCAGCATTTT
TRBV19	TRBJ1-5	-	-	CASSITTGIQPQHF	TGTGCCAGTAGTATAACGACCGGGATCCAGCCCCAGCATTTT
TRBV7-6	TRBJ2-2	-	-	CASSLPEGADTGELFF	TGTGCCAGCAGCTTACCAGAGGGCGCGGACACCGGGGAGCTGTTTTTT
TRBV28	TRBJ2-3	TRBD2	-	CASSLTSGTDTQYF	TGTGCCAGCAGTTTAACTAGCGGCACAGATACGCAGTATTTT
TRBV7-6	TRBJ2-1	TRBD2	-	CASSLDQLAAVEQFF	TGTGCCAGCAGCTTAGACCAGCTAGCGGCCGTTGAGCAGTTCTTC
TRBV11-2	TRBJ1-2	-	once	CASSLVRGEYGYTF	TGTGCCAGCAGCTTAGTCCGGGGGGAGTATGGCTACACCTTC
TRBV9	TRBJ1-5	-	-	CASSVTGANNQPQHF	TGTGCCAGCAGCGTCACGGGAGCGAACAATCAGCCCCAGCATTTT
TRBV30	TRBJ1-2	-	-	CASWGEGYTF	TGTGCCTCTTGGGGGGAGGGCTACACCTTC
TRBV18	TRBJ1-4	TRBD1	-	CASSRPGQGSTNEKLFF	TGTGCCAGCTCACGGCCGGGACAGGGGTCCACTAATGAAAAACTGTTTTTT